This T cell receptor beta chain emerged from a study of T-cell reconstitution after alpha-beta-depleted transplantation in children. A library of TCRbeta sequences, prepared with unique molecular identifiers, was generated. In TCRdb, the PCR reads were re-called with MiXCR into one record per CDR3 protein. The data show around 800,000 distinct CDR3 sequences, 15% to 20% seen once. This clonotype showed up many times. J gave up 5 bases and V 8 bases, and 8 bases lay outside the gene matches. Germline V gives CDR1 ENHRY, CDR2 SYGVKD. This CDR3 has 13 residues. Sequencing used PBMCs, mostly from graft donor cells, obtained 360 days after TCRalphabeta/CD19-depleted stem cell transplant. This clonotype originated in a male patient between 5 and 17 years old who had a stem cell transplant for acute lymphoblastic leukemia, so the T cells may come from the graft donor. The genes are TRBV10-3 and TRBJ2-5; 7 bases agree with TRBD2. The CDR3, as DNA: TGTGCCATCGGCGGGAGAGGTGGGGAGACCCAGTACTTC. It yields the protein CAIGGRGGETQYF.